The present TCR beta chain was sequenced within a study of cytomegalovirus exposure and HLA in healthy donors. The CDR3 totals 15 residues. The V gene's germline CDR1 is SGHRS and CDR2 YFSETQ. The V end was cut by 2 bases, the J end by 1 base, with 12 bases between. As for this clone: Its cognate antigen is unknown.

General observations from the study: V- and J-gene trimming of TCR beta was linked (in a later analysis) to a missense DCLRE1C variant. In a later analysis, more than 15,000 TCR beta sequences were associated with HLA alleles at 0.05 false discovery rate. With further analysis later on, most CMV-associated TCR beta chains appeared HLA-restricted.

PCR primers comprised 60 Vbeta and 13 Jbeta primers. Sequencing was performed with immunoSEQ multiplex PCR; in TCRdb, only in-frame clones are kept and a portion is missing. The top ten hold approximately 2% of the sample, which has around 150,000 clones, around 70% seen once. This receptor was taken from a man in his forties in good health and CMV-seronegative. Sequenced input: PBMCs. The chain recombines TRBV5-1 with TRBJ2-5; D is unresolved. CDR3 in DNA: TGCGCCAGCAGCTTACCCCCCCGGAGCCAAGAGACCCAGTACTTC. This gives the protein CASSLPPRSQETQYF.